Listed below are T cell receptor beta chains from one sample, sequenced in a study of T cells in Graves' hyperthyroidism and ophthalmopathy. TCRdb passed the multiplex PCR reads through MiXCR, listing each CDR3 protein once. The sample yields over 650,000 distinct CDR3 sequences, just under 45% seen once. The material sequenced was peripheral blood or thyroid tissue (not recorded which). These receptors originate from an adult man with Graves' disease, either hyperthyroidism or ophthalmopathy (not recorded which). Each CDR3 is given with its conserved first and last residue.

V	J	CDR3
TRBV6-1	TRBJ1-5	CASGRDRDQPQHF
TRBV20-1	TRBJ2-7	CSAGRTSGGSSYEQYF
TRBV24-1	TRBJ1-5	CATSGTDGNQPQHF
TRBV24-1	TRBJ2-3	CATSDQWGESTDTQYF
TRBV5-1	TRBJ1-2	CASSAITGYGCTF
TRBV7-8	TRBJ1-2	CASSLSGTETNYGYTF
TRBV5-1	TRBJ2-2	CASSLSGGRTGELFF
TRBV25-1	TRBJ1-4	CASSELDGEKLFF
TRBV10-1	TRBJ2-2	CASSESGGETGELFF
TRBV2	TRBJ1-4	CASSYSTNNEKLFF
TRBV9	TRBJ2-7	CASSVSGGNYEQYF
TRBV7-8	TRBJ1-1	CASSLVLAGEAFF
TRBV29-1	TRBJ1-6	CSQDRDRRNSPLHF
TRBV24-1	TRBJ1-6	CATSTVGRALHF
TRBV24-1	TRBJ1-5	CATSRGTGWDQPQHF
TRBV7-6	TRBJ1-6	CASSVGQGASDSPLHF
TRBV5-1	TRBJ2-7	CASSPASGRSEQYF
TRBV25-1	TRBJ1-1	CASTANTEAFF
TRBV10-3	TRBJ1-3	CAISDPRLDAGNTIYF
TRBV29-1	TRBJ1-6	CSVRDLLNSPLHF
TRBV7-9	TRBJ2-7	CASSLAVTTYEQYF
TRBV29-1	TRBJ2-7	CSEVRTGAGEQYF
TRBV5-1	TRBJ2-5	CASSLGLAGWGETQYF